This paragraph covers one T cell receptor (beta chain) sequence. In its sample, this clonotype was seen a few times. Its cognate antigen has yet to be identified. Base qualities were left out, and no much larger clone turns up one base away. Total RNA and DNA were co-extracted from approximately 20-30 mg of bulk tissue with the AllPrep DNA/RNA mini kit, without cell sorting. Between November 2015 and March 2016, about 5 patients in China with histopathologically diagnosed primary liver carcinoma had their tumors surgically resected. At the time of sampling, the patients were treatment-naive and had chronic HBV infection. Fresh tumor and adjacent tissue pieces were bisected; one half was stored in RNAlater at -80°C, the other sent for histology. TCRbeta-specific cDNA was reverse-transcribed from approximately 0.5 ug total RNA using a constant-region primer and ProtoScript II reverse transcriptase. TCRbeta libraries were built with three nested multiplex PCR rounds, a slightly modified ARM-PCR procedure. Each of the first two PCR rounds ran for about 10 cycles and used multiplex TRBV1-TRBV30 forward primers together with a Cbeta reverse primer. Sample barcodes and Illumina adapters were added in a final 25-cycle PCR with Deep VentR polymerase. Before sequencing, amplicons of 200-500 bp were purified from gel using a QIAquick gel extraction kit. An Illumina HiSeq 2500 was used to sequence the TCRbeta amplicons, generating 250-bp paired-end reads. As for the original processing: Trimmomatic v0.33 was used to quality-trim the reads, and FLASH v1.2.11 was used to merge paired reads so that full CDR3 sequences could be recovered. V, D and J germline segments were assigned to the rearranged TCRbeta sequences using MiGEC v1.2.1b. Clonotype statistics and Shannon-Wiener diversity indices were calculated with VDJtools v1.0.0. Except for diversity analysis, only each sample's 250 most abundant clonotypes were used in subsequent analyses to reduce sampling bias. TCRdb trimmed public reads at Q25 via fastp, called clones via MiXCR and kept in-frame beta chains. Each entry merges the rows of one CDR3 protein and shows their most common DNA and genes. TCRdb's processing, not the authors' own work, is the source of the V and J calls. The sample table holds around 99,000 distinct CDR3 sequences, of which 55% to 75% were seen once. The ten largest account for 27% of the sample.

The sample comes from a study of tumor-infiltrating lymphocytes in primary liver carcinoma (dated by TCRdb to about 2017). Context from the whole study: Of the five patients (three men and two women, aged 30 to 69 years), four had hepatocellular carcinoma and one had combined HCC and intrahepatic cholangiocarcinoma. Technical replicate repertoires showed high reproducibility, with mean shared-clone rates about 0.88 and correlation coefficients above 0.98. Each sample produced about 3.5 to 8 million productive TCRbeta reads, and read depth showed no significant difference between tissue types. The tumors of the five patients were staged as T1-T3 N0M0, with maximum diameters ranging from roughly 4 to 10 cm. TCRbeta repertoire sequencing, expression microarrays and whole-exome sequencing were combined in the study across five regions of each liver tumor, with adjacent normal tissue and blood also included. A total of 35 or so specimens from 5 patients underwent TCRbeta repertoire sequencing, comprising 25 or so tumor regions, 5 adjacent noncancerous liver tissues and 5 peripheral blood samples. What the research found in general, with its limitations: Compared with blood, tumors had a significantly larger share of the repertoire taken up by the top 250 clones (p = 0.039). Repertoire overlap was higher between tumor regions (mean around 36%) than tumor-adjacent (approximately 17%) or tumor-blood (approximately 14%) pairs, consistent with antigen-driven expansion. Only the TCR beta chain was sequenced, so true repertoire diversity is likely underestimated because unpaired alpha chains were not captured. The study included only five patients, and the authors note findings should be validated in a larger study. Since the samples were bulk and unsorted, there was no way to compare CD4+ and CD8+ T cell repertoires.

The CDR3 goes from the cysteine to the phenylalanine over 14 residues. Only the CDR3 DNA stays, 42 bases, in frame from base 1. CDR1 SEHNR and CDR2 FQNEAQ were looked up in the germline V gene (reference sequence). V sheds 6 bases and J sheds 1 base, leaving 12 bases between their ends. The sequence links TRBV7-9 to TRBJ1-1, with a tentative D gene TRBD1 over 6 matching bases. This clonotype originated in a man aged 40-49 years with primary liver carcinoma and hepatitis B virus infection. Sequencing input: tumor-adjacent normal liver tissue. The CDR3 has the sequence CASREGGGNTEAFF. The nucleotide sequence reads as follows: TGTGCCAGCAGGGAGGGAGGGGGGAACACTGAAGCTTTCTTT.